The source of this T cell receptor (beta chain) is a study of blood T cells in healthy people across ages. Overall study results and limits: Roughly linearly, TCR beta diversity per million T cells fell as age increased. Researchers judged that diversity estimates from one million T cells fell short of true values. Observed TCR beta diversity showed a strong correlation with the percentage of naive T cells as measured by flow cytometry.

Isolation recovered at least 7 million PBMCs from every sample. This clonotype was seen repeatedly, ten times or more. Its target is unknown. Trimming removed 0 bases from V and 8 bases from J, with 11 bases in between. CDR3 length equals 14 residues. Germline V gene data show CDR1 as SGHTA and CDR2 as FQGNSA. A second PCR, run for about 7 to 11 cycles, used a sample-barcoded 5' primer plus a J-beta primer mix. TCRdb reprocessed the 5' RACE reads with MiXCR, giving one entry per CDR3 protein. The sample contains roughly 2 million distinct CDR3 sequences, around 48% of which appear only once. The chain employs TRBV7-2 and TRBJ2-1, with D unclear. The clonotype originates from a woman aged 40 to 50 in good health. Material: blood. This chain's CDR3 is CASSLALRIDEQFF. DNA for the CDR3: TGTGCCAGCAGCTTAGCGCTTAGAATCGATGAGCAGTTCTTC.